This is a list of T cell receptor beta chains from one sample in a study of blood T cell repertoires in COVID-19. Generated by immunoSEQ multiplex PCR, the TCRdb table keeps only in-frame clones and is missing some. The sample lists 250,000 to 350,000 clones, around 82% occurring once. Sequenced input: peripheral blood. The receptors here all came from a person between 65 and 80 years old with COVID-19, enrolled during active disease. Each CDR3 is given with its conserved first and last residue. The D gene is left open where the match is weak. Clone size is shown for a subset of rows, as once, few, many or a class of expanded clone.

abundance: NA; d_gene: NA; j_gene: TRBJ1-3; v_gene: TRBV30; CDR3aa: CAWSVLSQAISGNTIYF; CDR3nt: TGTGCCTGGAGTGTACTTTCACAGGCTATCTCTGGAAACACCATATATTTT
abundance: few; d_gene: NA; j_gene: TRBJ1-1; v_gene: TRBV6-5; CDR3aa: CASSYSRQREAFF; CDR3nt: TGTGCCAGCAGTTACTCGAGGCAAAGGGAAGCTTTCTTT
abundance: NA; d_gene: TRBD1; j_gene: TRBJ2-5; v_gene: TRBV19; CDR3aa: CASRRDRSSKTQYF; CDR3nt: TGTGCCAGTAGAAGGGACAGGAGCTCGAAGACCCAGTACTTC
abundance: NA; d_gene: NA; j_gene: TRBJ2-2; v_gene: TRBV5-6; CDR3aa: CASSLRGLQNRELFF; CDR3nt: TGTGCCAGCAGCTTGAGGGGACTCCAAAACCGGGAGCTGTTTTTT
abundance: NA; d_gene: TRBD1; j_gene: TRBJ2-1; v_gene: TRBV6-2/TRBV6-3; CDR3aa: CASSGDRYYNEQFF; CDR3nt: TGTGCCAGCAGTGGGGACAGGTACTACAATGAGCAGTTCTTC
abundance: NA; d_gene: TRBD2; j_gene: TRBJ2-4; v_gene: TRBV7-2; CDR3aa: CASSLATGGRQNF; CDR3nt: TGTGCCAGCAGCTTAGCGACGGGGGGTCGACAGAACTTC
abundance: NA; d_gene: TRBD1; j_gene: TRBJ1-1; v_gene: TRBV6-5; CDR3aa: CASSRQGRGYTEAFF; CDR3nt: TGTGCCAGCAGTCGACAGGGACGGGGATACACTGAAGCTTTCTTT
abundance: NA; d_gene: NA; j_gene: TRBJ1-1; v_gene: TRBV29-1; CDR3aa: CSVKGVGTEAFF; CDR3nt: TGCAGCGTCAAAGGGGTAGGGACTGAAGCTTTCTTT
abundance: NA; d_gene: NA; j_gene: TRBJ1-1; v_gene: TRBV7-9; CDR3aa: CASSLGGTNKKAFF; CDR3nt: TGTGCCAGCAGCTTAGGGGGGACAAACAAAAAAGCTTTCTTT
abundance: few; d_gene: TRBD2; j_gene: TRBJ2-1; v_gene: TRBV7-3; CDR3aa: CASRMYSGSGDNEQFF; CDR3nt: TGTGCCAGCAGGATGTACAGCGGGAGCGGTGACAATGAGCAGTTCTTC